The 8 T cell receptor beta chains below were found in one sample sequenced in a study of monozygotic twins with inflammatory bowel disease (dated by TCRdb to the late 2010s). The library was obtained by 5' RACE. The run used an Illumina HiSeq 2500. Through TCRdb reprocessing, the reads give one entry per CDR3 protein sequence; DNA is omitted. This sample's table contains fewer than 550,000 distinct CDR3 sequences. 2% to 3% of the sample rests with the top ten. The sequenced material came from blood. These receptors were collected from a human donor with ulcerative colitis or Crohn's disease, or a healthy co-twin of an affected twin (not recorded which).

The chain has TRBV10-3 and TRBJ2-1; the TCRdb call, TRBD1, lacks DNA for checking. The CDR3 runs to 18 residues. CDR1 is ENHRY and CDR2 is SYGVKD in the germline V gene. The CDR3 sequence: CAISGAPGQDGYRNEQFF.

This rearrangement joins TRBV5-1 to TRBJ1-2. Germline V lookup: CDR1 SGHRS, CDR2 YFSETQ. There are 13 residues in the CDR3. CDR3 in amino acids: CASSLAEYYGYTF.

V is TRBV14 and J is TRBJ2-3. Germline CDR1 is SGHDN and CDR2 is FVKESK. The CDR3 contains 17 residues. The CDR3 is CASSQAGFRGSTDTQYF.

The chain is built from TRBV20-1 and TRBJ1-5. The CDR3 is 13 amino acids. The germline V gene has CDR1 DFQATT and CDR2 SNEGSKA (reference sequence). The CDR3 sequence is CSASLQGGQPQHF.

The CDR3 region is CASRWTSGGPFNEQFF. The chain is built from TRBV28 and TRBJ2-1; TCRdb proposes TRBD2, but this gene call is untestable without DNA. The CDR3 sequence is 16 residues long. Germline V gene sequence: CDR1 MDHEN, CDR2 SYDVKM.

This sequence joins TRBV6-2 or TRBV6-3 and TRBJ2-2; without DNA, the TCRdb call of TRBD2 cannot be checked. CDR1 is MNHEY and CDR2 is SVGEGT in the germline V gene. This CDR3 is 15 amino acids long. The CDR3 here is CASSRLAGSTGELFF.

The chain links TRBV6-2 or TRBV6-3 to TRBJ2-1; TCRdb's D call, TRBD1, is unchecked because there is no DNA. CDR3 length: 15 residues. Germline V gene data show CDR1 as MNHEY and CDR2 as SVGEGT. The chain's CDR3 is CASFPRGGRSDEQFF.

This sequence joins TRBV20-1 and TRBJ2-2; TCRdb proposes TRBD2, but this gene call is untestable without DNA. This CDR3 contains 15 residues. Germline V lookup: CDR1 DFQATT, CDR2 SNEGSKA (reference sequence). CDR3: CSARESPRGGGELFF.